The clone carrying this T cell receptor (beta chain) was detected many times. Its antigen is undetermined. Using quantitative 5'-RACE with molecular barcodes, the authors made TCR beta libraries. One entry per CDR3 protein, called by TCRdb with MiXCR from the 5' RACE reads. The sample has around 120,000 distinct CDR3 sequences; roughly a tenth are singletons. The record originates from a study of CD8 T cells in ankylosing spondylitis. Regarding the study as a whole: The study identified a TCR beta motif of roughly eight highly homologous variants that appeared characteristic of ankylosing spondylitis blood. Significant enrichment of disease-linked clones was reported in matched ankylosing spondylitis synovial fluid.

The CDR3 has 14 residues. With 3 bases removed from V and 5 bases from J, the gap between germline ends came to 13 bases. Looked up from germline, CDR1 is SGHKS and CDR2 is YYEKEE (reference sequence). Sequenced material: blood, either unsorted or a sorted T cell fraction (not recorded which). The genes are TRBV5-5 and TRBJ2-3; no clear D. This sequence was found in a male donor with ankylosing spondylitis or in good health (not recorded which). CDR3 sequence (DNA): TGTGCCAGCAGCTCCGGGTTGTTAAGAGATACGCAGTATTTT. Residues: CASSSGLLRDTQYF.